A single sample is the source of the 32 T cell receptor beta chains below, sequenced in a study of cytomegalovirus exposure and HLA in healthy donors. This PCR relied on a set of 60 Vbeta primers and 13 Jbeta primers. Measured with immunoSEQ multiplex PCR; TCRdb has only the in-frame clones, and not every one. The sample has 95,000 to 100,000 clones, 60% to 75% seen once. The sample consisted of PBMCs. The origin of the receptors is a man aged 50 or older in good health and CMV-seronegative.

This clone showed up just a few times. The gene calls are TRBV7-9 and TRBJ2-7, with D perhaps matching TRBD1 (6 bases). Germline V gene sequence: CDR1 SEHNR, CDR2 FQNEAQ (reference sequence). This CDR3 comprises 14 residues. The V end lost 2 bases, the J end lost 2 bases, and 10 bases lay between the germline ends. This CDR3 is CASSLQGGPYEQYF. DNA of the CDR3: TGTGCCAGCAGCTTACAAGGGGGTCCCTACGAGCAGTACTTC.

This clone was seen just once. V and J are TRBV7-9 and TRBJ2-7; no clear D. The length of the CDR3 is 12 residues. Trimming removed 5 bases at V and 3 bases at J, with 8 bases between. The germline V gene has CDR1 SEHNR and CDR2 FQNEAQ (reference sequence). For the CDR3, the DNA is TGTGCCAGCAGCCCGCGAGACTACGAGCAGTACTTC. Its protein is CASSPRDYEQYF.

CDR3 bases: TGTGCCAGCAGTCTGAGCTCGGAGGTGTCGGGAGGCTACACCTTC. This encodes CASSLSSEVSGGYTF. The chain combines TRBV27 with TRBJ1-2, with unresolved D. V was trimmed by 5 bases and J by 8 bases, leaving 21 bases between them. The CDR3 has 15 residues. Germline CDR1 is MNHEY and CDR2 is SMNVEV (reference sequence).

The rearrangement links TRBV9 to TRBJ2-5; D remains unclear. Trimming shortened V by 0 bases and J by 5 bases, and 17 bases separated the two germline ends. Germline V gene data show CDR1 as SGDLS and CDR2 as YYNGEE. CDR3 length: 16 amino acids. CDR3 sequence (DNA): TGTGCCAGCAGCGTAGATGTGTCGGTAACCCCCGAGACCCAGTACTTC. Protein: CASSVDVSVTPETQYF.

This clone was detected only a few times. V gene TRBV19 combines with J gene TRBJ1-1; D might be TRBD1 (5 bases). The CDR3 has 13 amino acids. The V end lost 7 bases, the J end lost 4 bases, and 13 bases lay between the germline ends. In germline, CDR1 is LNHDA, CDR2 SQIVND (reference sequence). The CDR3 loop reads CASTIPGSTEAFF. The CDR3 nucleotides are TGTGCCAGTACTATTCCAGGGTCCACTGAAGCTTTCTTT.

The chain employs TRBV29-1 and TRBJ1-1; D gene unclear. This CDR3 spans 10 amino acids. Trimming shortened V by 4 bases and J by 8 bases, and 8 bases separated the two germline ends. CDR1 is SQVTM, CDR2 ANQGSEA, per germline. CDR3 DNA sequence: TGCAGCGTTGTTGGCAAAGAAGCTTTCTTT. This codes for CSVVGKEAFF.

In this sample, this clone turned up a few times. The gene calls are TRBV28 and TRBJ2-7, with D unclear. The ends were cut back, 5 bases at V and 5 bases at J, with 10 bases in the middle. The germline V gene has CDR1 MDHEN and CDR2 SYDVKM. This CDR3 comprises 12 residues. CDR3 DNA: TGTGCCAGCAGTCACCCCCGGGACGAGCAGTACTTC. As protein: CASSHPRDEQYF. Complete variable domain (other parts from reference TRBV28 and TRBJ2-7): DVKVTQSSRYLVKRTGEKVFLECVQDMDHENMFWYRQDPGLGLRLIYFSYDVKMKEKGDIPEGYSVSREKKERFSLILESASTNQTSMYLCASSHPRDEQYFGPGTRLTVT.

This clone appeared once. This chain uses TRBV10-3 with TRBJ2-1, with 14 bases that match TRBD2. Unmatched junction bases numbered 4, after V lost 6 bases and J lost 6 bases. Germline V gene lookup returns CDR1 ENHRY and CDR2 SYGVKD. The CDR3 runs 15 residues. CDR3 in DNA: TGTGCCATCAGCCCGACTAGCGGGGGGGCCAATGAGCAGTTCTTC. This codes for CAISPTSGGANEQFF.

The chain uses TRBV21-1 and TRBJ1-4; the table's D call of TRBD1 was not tested on the DNA. TRBV21-1 has pseudogene status. CDR3 length: 15 residues. In nucleotides, the CDR3 is TGTGCCAGCAGCCGGATCCAGGGTTTGTTTTCGAAACTGTTTTTT. This sequence encodes CASSRIQGLFSKLFF.

The chain is built from TRBV6-5 and TRBJ2-7, with D possibly matching TRBD2 (5 bases). V was clipped by 6 bases and J by 7 bases, with 19 bases between them. This CDR3 contains 14 residues. The germline V gene encodes CDR1 MNHEY and CDR2 SVGAGI. Here the CDR3 reads CASSSALGSGEQYF. CDR3 in DNA: TGTGCCAGCAGCTCAGCACTAGGGTCCGGAGAGCAGTACTTC.

The chain employs TRBV4-2 and TRBJ2-7; 8 bases align to TRBD1. CDR1 is LGHNA, CDR2 YNFKEQ, per germline. V was pared by 1 base and J by 5 bases, with 10 bases of the junction left unmatched. This CDR3 has 16 residues. The CDR3 DNA reads TGTGCCAGCAGCCAAGTAGTTGAGGTGACAGGGGACGAGCAGTACTTC. Protein sequence: CASSQVVEVTGDEQYF.

As concerns this clone: The identical CDR3 is also encoded by other nucleotide sequences in the sample. The chain employs TRBV5-1 and TRBJ2-7; TRBD2 aligns across 7 bases. The germline V gene encodes CDR1 SGHRS and CDR2 YFSETQ. J gave up 1 base and V 3 bases, and 10 bases lay outside the gene matches. The CDR3 extends over 16 amino acids. The CDR3, as DNA: TGCGCCAGCAGCTGGGGAGCAAGCGGGGCATCCTACGAGCAGTACTTC. It encodes CASSWGASGASYEQYF.

The chain employs TRBV5-1 and TRBJ2-4; D call uncertain. The CDR3 loop spans 14 amino acids. Germline V CDR1 and CDR2: SGHRS, YFSETQ. Trimming took 5 bases from V and 0 from J, leaving 9 bases between them. The CDR3 spells CASRSELAKNIQYF. CDR3 in DNA: TGCGCCAGCAGGAGCGAACTAGCCAAAAACATTCAGTACTTC.

This chain joins TRBV6-1 and TRBJ1-1; D call uncertain. Germline-derived CDR1 and CDR2 are MNHNS and SASEGT. This CDR3 has 14 residues. Trimming shortened V by 8 bases and J by 2 bases, and 15 bases separated the two germline ends. The CDR3 here is CASARASYNTEAFF. The CDR3 coding sequence is TGTGCCAGCGCTAGAGCGAGCTATAACACTGAAGCTTTCTTT.

CDR3 bases: TGCGCCAGCAGCTTGTTGGGGGGGACGCAAGAGACCCAGTACTTC. As protein: CASSLLGGTQETQYF. The chain combines TRBV5-1 with TRBJ2-5, with TRBD2 identical over 7 bases. CDR1 and CDR2 from the germline V gene are SGHRS and YFSETQ. The trim removed 1 base at V and 2 bases at J, leaving 5 bases unmatched. This CDR3 is built from 15 residues.

The V and J genes are TRBV5-1 and TRBJ2-1; 10 nucleotides line up with TRBD2. The CDR3 extends over 15 amino acids. V was pared by 2 bases and J by 5 bases, with 4 bases of the junction left unmatched. Germline CDR1 and CDR2: SGHRS and YFSETQ. The CDR3 DNA is TGCGCCAGCAGCTTAGCGGGAGGGCCCGACAATGAGCAGTTCTTC. It is translated as CASSLAGGPDNEQFF.

V and J are TRBV27 and TRBJ1-1; perhaps TRBD1 as D (6 bases). Trimming took off 2 bases at V and 5 bases at J, with 9 bases between the two ends. Germline CDR1 reads MNHEY; CDR2 reads SMNVEV (reference sequence). This CDR3 has 13 amino acids. The CDR3 nucleotides are TGTGCCAGCAGTTTACACAGGGCTACTGAAGCTTTCTTT. As protein: CASSLHRATEAFF.

The chain combines TRBV5-1 with TRBJ2-2, with 11 bases lining up with TRBD2. V was pared by 3 bases and J by 1 base, with 2 bases of the junction left unmatched. Germline assignment: CDR1 SGHRS and CDR2 YFSETQ. This CDR3 comprises 16 residues. This CDR3 reads CASSWGLAENTGELFF. CDR3 coding DNA: TGCGCCAGCAGCTGGGGACTAGCGGAGAACACCGGGGAGCTGTTTTTT.

The chain combines TRBV14 with TRBJ2-7; 9 bases are a match to TRBD1. CDR3 length equals 15 residues. The V segment lost 4 bases and the J segment 0 bases; nucleotides outside the gene matches: 4. Per the germline V gene, CDR1 is SGHDN and CDR2 is FVKESK. The CDR3 sequence: CASSPQGAPSYEQYF. CDR3 DNA sequence: TGTGCCAGCAGCCCACAGGGGGCTCCCTCCTACGAGCAGTACTTC.

This clone came up once. The chain has TRBV30 and TRBJ1-2; 8 bases fit TRBD1. The CDR3 length is 15 residues. Germline values: CDR1 GTSNPN, CDR2 SVGIG (reference sequence). V trimming: 1 base; J trimming: 4 bases; junction bases outside the gene matches: 8. The CDR3 DNA follows: TGTGCCTGGAGTGGTGGACAGGGTCTCTCCTATGGCTACACCTTC. This gives the protein CAWSGGQGLSYGYTF.

The chain couples TRBV9 to TRBJ2-1, with a tentative D call TRBD2 (6 bases). The length of the CDR3 is 13 residues. Germline loops: CDR1 SGDLS, CDR2 YYNGEE. Trimming cost V 3 bases and J 9 bases, with 13 bases left between them. DNA for the CDR3: TGTGCCAGCAGCGGCCGGGGGTTGGGTGAGCAGTTCTTC. Translated, it gives CASSGRGLGEQFF.

This clone was found a few times. The chain has TRBV30 and TRBJ2-5; TRBD1 might be the D (6 bases). V lost 3 bases to trimming and J lost 5 bases, with 10 bases between them. The CDR3 runs 12 residues. Looked up from germline, CDR1 is GTSNPN and CDR2 is SVGIG (reference sequence). The CDR3 sequence: CAWSTGQETQYF. CDR3 DNA: TGTGCCTGGAGCACAGGGCAGGAGACCCAGTACTTC.

This chain connects TRBV7-2 to TRBJ2-5; a possible D gene is TRBD1 (6 bases). The CDR3 has 15 amino acids. Looked up from germline, CDR1 is SGHTA and CDR2 is FQGNSA. Trimming shortened V by 3 bases and J by 4 bases, and 15 bases separated the two germline ends. The CDR3 DNA sequence: TGTGCCAGCAGCTTCGTACAGGGTGTCGGAGAGACCCAGTACTTC. Its protein is CASSFVQGVGETQYF.

The chain employs TRBV5-1 and TRBJ2-2, with D possibly TRBD2 on 6 matching bases. Trimming cost V 7 bases and J 7 bases, with 20 bases left between them. Germline-derived CDR1 and CDR2 are SGHRS and YFSETQ. CDR3 size: 15 residues. For the CDR3, the DNA is TGCGCCAGCGGCTACGAGGGGAGGAAGGACGGGGAGCTGTTTTTT. Encoded protein: CASGYEGRKDGELFF.

This clone showed up just once. One junction end does not reproduce the germline sequence, and a read error may be involved. The chain employs TRBV2 and TRBJ1-4; a possible D gene is TRBD1 (6 bases). This CDR3 spans 15 amino acids. The V gene's germline CDR1 is SNHLY and CDR2 FYNNEI. Here the CDR3 DNA reads TGTGCCAGCAGCGAAGTCGCAGGGGTGGGTGAAAAACTGTTTTTT. Protein sequence: CASSEVAGVGEKLFF.

The chain couples TRBV28 to TRBJ1-1; tentative D call: TRBD1 (5 bases). CDR1 and CDR2 from the germline V gene are MDHEN and SYDVKM. The germline V and J ends were trimmed by 4 bases and 0 bases, with 18 bases remaining between them. The CDR3 extends over 17 amino acids. CDR3 in DNA: TGTGCCAGCAGTTCCTGGGGCCAGCGGGGACTGAACACTGAAGCTTTCTTT. Translating gives CASSSWGQRGLNTEAFF. Supplemented by reference TRBV28 and TRBJ1-1, the full variable domain reads DVKVTQSSRYLVKRTGEKVFLECVQDMDHENMFWYRQDPGLGLRLIYFSYDVKMKEKGDIPEGYSVSREKKERFSLILESASTNQTSMYLCASSSWGQRGLNTEAFFGQGTRLTVV.

V and J are TRBV27 and TRBJ2-3; a possible D gene is TRBD1 (5 bases). From germline, CDR1 is MNHEY and CDR2 SMNVEV (reference sequence). Trimming took off 7 bases at V and 0 bases at J, with 14 bases between the two ends. This CDR3 comprises 15 residues. The DNA of the CDR3 is TGTGCCAGCACTCCCTGGGGCGAAAGCACAGATACGCAGTATTTT. It translates to CASTPWGESTDTQYF.

In its sample, this clone was seen many times. The CDR3 bases are TGTGCCAGTAGTATAGAGGGGAGGGGAGAGACCCAGTACTTC. It codes for CASSIEGRGETQYF. This sequence joins TRBV19 and TRBJ2-5; 7 nucleotides line up with TRBD2. Per the germline V gene, CDR1 is LNHDA and CDR2 is SQIVND (reference sequence). J was trimmed by 4 bases and V by 0 bases; bases with no gene match: 2. There are 14 residues in the CDR3.

In this sample, this clone turned up once. The V call is TRBV19, the J call TRBJ1-2, with D possibly TRBD1 on 5 matching bases. Germline V gives CDR1 LNHDA, CDR2 SQIVND (reference sequence). Trimming removed 4 bases at V and 2 bases at J, with 8 bases between. This CDR3 spans 13 amino acids. This CDR3 reads CASSTDTNYGYTF. CDR3 sequence (DNA): TGTGCCAGTAGTACGGACACCAACTATGGCTACACCTTC.

The gene calls are TRBV6-6 and TRBJ1-1; D is perhaps TRBD1 (6 bases). The length of the CDR3 is 11 residues. V lost 6 bases to trimming and J lost 7 bases, with 9 bases between them. Germline V gives CDR1 MNHNY, CDR2 SVGAGI (reference sequence). Here the CDR3 reads CASSQGREAFF. DNA of the CDR3: TGTGCCAGCAGCCAGGGGCGTGAAGCTTTCTTT.

The V and J genes are TRBV11-2 and TRBJ2-7; D perhaps matches TRBD2 (5 bases). CDR3 length equals 15 residues. In germline, CDR1 is SGHAT, CDR2 FQNNGV. V was cut by 5 bases and J by 7 bases, with 21 bases left in between. The CDR3 bases are TGTGCCAGCAGCACCGGCCCGAGAGGGAGTGTTGAGCAGTACTTC. This translates into CASSTGPRGSVEQYF.

This clone turned up a few times. The chain links TRBV19 to TRBJ2-2, with 7 bases fitting TRBD2. The CDR3 loop spans 14 amino acids. CDR1 is LNHDA, CDR2 SQIVND, per germline (reference sequence). V lost 10 bases, J lost 6 bases, and 11 bases stayed unmatched. For the CDR3, the DNA is TGTGCCACCACCCGGGCTCGGGGGGCCGGGGAGCTGTTTTTT. Its translation: CATTRARGAGELFF.